Listed here are 9 T cell receptor beta chains from one sample, sequenced in a study of blood T cells in healthy people across ages (dated by TCRdb to 2014 to 2015). To prepare the library, 5' RACE was applied. The run used an Illumina HiSeq 2500. A second PCR of 7 to 11 cycles was run with a J-beta primer mix and a sample-barcoded 5' primer. In TCRdb, the public reads were trimmed at Q25 with fastp and aligned with MiXCR, with productive beta chains retained. A single entry per CDR3 protein holds the most common genes and DNA from its merged rows. The sample profile shows 850,000 to 1,000,000 distinct CDR3 sequences; approximately 50% of them were found once. Around 21% of the sample goes to the ten largest clones. The sample taken for sequencing was blood. Source of these receptors: a woman aged 55-69 years in good health.

V usage is TRBV24-1 and J usage is TRBJ2-5; the match to TRBD1 covers 9 bases. CDR1 KGHDR and CDR2 SFDVKD come from the germline V gene. CDR3 size: 16 residues. The V gene end was trimmed by 5 bases and the J gene end by 1 base; junction bases not matched to a gene: 7. The CDR3 coding sequence is TGTGCCACCAGTGTCTCCGGGACAGGGTTCCAAGAGACCCAGTACTTC. Residues: CATSVSGTGFQETQYF.

This clonotype has only one observation. The chain is built from TRBV10-3 and TRBJ2-7, with D perhaps TRBD2 (6 bases). Germline lookup yields CDR1 ENHRY and CDR2 SYGVKD. The CDR3 extends over 14 amino acids. Between the trimmed V and J ends, which lost 3 bases and 3 bases, there was a span of 12 bases. DNA for the CDR3: TGTGCCATCAGTGATGTCGGGAGAGACTACGAGCAGTACTTC. Amino acids: CAISDVGRDYEQYF.

This clonotype was seen a handful of times. J is TRBJ2-5 and V is TRBV28, with TRBD2 matching over 7 bases. The DNA end is more similar to TRBJ2-7, so the J call may be wrong. CDR3 length: 14 amino acids. Germline V CDR1 and CDR2: MDHEN, SYDVKM. CDR3 region: CASTPAGDSHEQYF. The DNA of the CDR3 is TGTGCCAGCACCCCGGCGGGAGACAGCCACGAGCAGTACTTC.

The table lists this clonotype with a few counts. This sequence joins TRBV7-9 and TRBJ1-1; D gene unclear. The CDR3 has 12 amino acids. V lost 2 bases and J lost 2, with 3 bases in between. Germline V CDR1 and CDR2: SEHNR, FQNEAQ (reference sequence). CDR3 bases: TGTGCCAGCAGCTTATTCAACACTGAAGCTTTCTTT. It is translated as CASSLFNTEAFF. The complete variable domain, with remaining parts taken from reference TRBV7-9 and TRBJ1-1, reads DTGVSQNPRHKITKRGQNVTFRCDPISEHNRLYWYRQTLGQGPEFLTYFQNEAQLEKSRLLSDRFSAERPKGSFSTLEIQRTEQGDSAMYLCASSLFNTEAFFGQGTRLTVV.

This chain uses TRBV28 with TRBJ1-2; D unresolved. Germline CDR1 reads MDHEN; CDR2 reads SYDVKM. V lost 6 bases to trimming and J lost 7 bases, with 15 bases between them. The CDR3 has 13 amino acids. The CDR3 spells CASSPVRIGGYTF. CDR3 in DNA: TGTGCCAGCAGCCCAGTGAGAATCGGTGGCTACACCTTC.

A remark on this clonotype: It may be a read error: a sequence one base away is much more abundant. V and J are TRBV29-1 and TRBJ2-3; no firm D call. V gave up 0 bases and J gave up 2 bases, with 6 bases separating them. There are 13 residues in the CDR3. Germline-derived CDR1 and CDR2 are SQVTM and ANQGSEA. DNA for the CDR3: TGCAGCGTTGAAGAGGGATACACAGATACGCAGTATTTT. Translated, it gives CSVEEGYTDTQYF.

This clonotype has more than one count but fewer than ten. The chain employs TRBV6-2 or TRBV6-3 and TRBJ2-5; D may be TRBD2 (5 bases). V was shortened by 7 bases and J by 4 bases, with 10 bases between the two germline ends. This CDR3 contains 12 residues. CDR1 and CDR2 (germline): MNHEY, SVGEGT. For the CDR3, the DNA is TGTGCCAGCACTAGCTCCACAGAGACCCAGTACTTC. It specifies CASTSSTETQYF.

Worth noting for this clonotype: The junction departs from the called germline gene at one end, perhaps through a read error. V gene TRBV29-1 combines with J gene TRBJ2-5; D may be TRBD1 (5 bases). CDR1 is SQVTM and CDR2 is ANQGSEA in the germline V gene. The CDR3 contains 12 residues. The CDR3 sequence: CRVVVTEETQYF. CDR3 bases: TGCAGGGTTGTAGTGACAGAAGAGACCCAGTACTTC.

This clonotype occurred a few times. This chain links TRBV25-1 with TRBJ1-1; 10 bases map to TRBD1. This CDR3 has 15 residues. Germline trimming cut 3 bases from V and 5 bases from J; bases unmatched to any gene: 6. CDR1 is MGHDK and CDR2 is SYGVNS in the germline V gene. In DNA form, the CDR3 reads TGTGCCAGCAGTGAGCCGGGACAGGGGAGAACTGAAGCTTTCTTT. Protein: CASSEPGQGRTEAFF.